The 25 T cell receptor beta chains below all came from one sample that was sequenced in a study of blood T cell repertoires in COVID-19. This table comes from immunoSEQ multiplex PCR, and its TCRdb copy is limited to in-frame clones, with some not included. The sample consists of more than 55,000 clones, 60% to 85% of them appearing once. Sequencing was carried out using peripheral blood. All receptors come from a man aged 55-75 years with acute or convalescent COVID-19.

The V and J genes are TRBV5-1 and TRBJ1-4; weak D call: TRBD1 (5 bases). V was clipped by 4 bases and J by 4 bases, with 8 bases between them. The CDR3 extends over 13 amino acids. CDR1 SGHRS and CDR2 YFSETQ come from the germline V gene. CDR3 protein: CASSTGSNEKLFF. CDR3 coding DNA: TGCGCCAGCAGCACAGGAAGTAATGAAAAACTGTTTTTT.

The V and J genes are TRBV9 and TRBJ1-4; D possibly corresponds to TRBD1 (5 bases). The V end lost 0 bases, the J end lost 8 bases, and 14 bases lay between the germline ends. The CDR3 has 15 residues. The germline CDR1 and CDR2 sequences are SGDLS and YYNGEE. CDR3 residues: CASSVGGQGNEKLFF. In DNA, the CDR3 is TGTGCCAGCAGCGTAGGTGGGCAGGGAAACGAAAAACTGTTTTTT.

The table lists this clone with a few counts. The chain recombines TRBV1 with TRBJ2-3; whether TRBD2, the table's D call, matches the DNA was not checked. TRBV1 is shown as a pseudogene. The CDR3 runs to 20 residues. CDR3 residues: CTSSQESLTSGGPSTDTQYF. For the CDR3, the DNA is TGCACCAGCAGCCAAGAGTCGCTGACTAGCGGGGGCCCCTCTACAGATACGCAGTATTTT.

Many counts were recorded for this clone. The chain recombines TRBV5-5 with TRBJ1-6; 7 bases are a match to TRBD1. V was clipped by 4 bases and J by 8 bases; unmatched bases: 9. Germline V lookup: CDR1 SGHKS, CDR2 YYEKEE (reference sequence). CDR3 length: 15 amino acids. The CDR3 DNA is TGTGCCAGCAGCCCAATCACAGGGGCCGATTCACCCCTCCACTTT. The encoded protein is CASSPITGADSPLHF.

This clone was observed a few times. The V and J genes are TRBV30 and TRBJ1-1; D gene unclear. V lost 0 bases to trimming and J lost 6 bases, with 8 bases between them. CDR3 length: 12 amino acids. Germline V gene sequence: CDR1 GTSNPN, CDR2 SVGIG (reference sequence). The chain's CDR3 is CAWSVAGAEAFF. As DNA, the CDR3 is TGTGCCTGGAGTGTGGCGGGAGCTGAAGCTTTCTTT.

This chain uses TRBV28 with TRBJ2-4, with 12 bases that match TRBD1. The CDR3 totals 16 residues. J gave up 9 bases and V 4 bases, and 10 bases lay outside the gene matches. Germline-derived CDR1 and CDR2 are MDHEN and SYDVKM. Here the CDR3 reads CASSSHTGTGGFIQYF. CDR3 nucleotides: TGTGCCAGCAGTTCTCATACCGGGACAGGGGGCTTCATTCAGTACTTC.

The V and J genes are TRBV19 and TRBJ1-2, with 10 bases that match TRBD1. J lost 2 bases, V lost 6 bases, and 6 bases had no gene match. Per the germline V gene, CDR1 is LNHDA and CDR2 is SQIVND (reference sequence). This CDR3 has 15 amino acids. CDR3 sequence: CASSPTGGPNYGYTF. The CDR3 nucleotides are TGTGCCAGTAGCCCGACAGGGGGCCCCAACTATGGCTACACCTTC.

This clone occurred many times. The rearrangement links TRBV7-3 to TRBJ1-2; TRBD1 aligns across 7 bases. This CDR3 contains 14 residues. The germline V gene encodes CDR1 SGHTA and CDR2 FQGTGA. Trimming removed 6 bases from V and 2 bases from J; junction bases left unmatched: 6. CDR3 nucleotide sequence: TGTGCCAGCAGTCGACAGGGAAGAAACTATGGCTACACCTTC. It is translated as CASSRQGRNYGYTF.

There are a few counts of this clone. The J gene is TRBJ2-7, the V gene TRBV11-2, with 10 positions matching TRBD2. Germline trimming cut 6 bases from V and 3 bases from J; bases unmatched to any gene: 8. Per germline, CDR1 SGHAT and CDR2 FQNNGV. This CDR3 comprises 15 residues. CDR3 protein: CASRTPGTSVYEQYF. DNA of the CDR3: TGTGCCAGCAGGACCCCCGGGACTAGCGTCTACGAGCAGTACTTC.

This rearrangement joins TRBV28 to TRBJ2-7, with TRBD1 matching over 7 bases. This CDR3 has 17 amino acids. V was pared by 3 bases and J by 1 base, with 12 bases of the junction left unmatched. Germline CDR1 is MDHEN and CDR2 is SYDVKM. The CDR3: CASSFLDRTQTSYEQYF. CDR3 sequence (DNA): TGTGCCAGCAGTTTTCTGGACAGGACCCAAACGTCCTACGAGCAGTACTTC.

The chain joins TRBV19 to TRBJ2-5, with 7 bases matching TRBD1. V gave up 5 bases and J gave up 4 bases; unmatched junction bases: 7. Germline V lookup: CDR1 LNHDA, CDR2 SQIVND (reference sequence). This CDR3 region has 14 residues. CDR3 protein: CASSQDREGETQYF. The CDR3 nucleotides read TGTGCCAGTAGTCAAGACAGGGAAGGAGAGACCCAGTACTTC.

The sample holds a few counts of this clone. The chain joins TRBV24-1 to TRBJ2-1; 12 bases agree with TRBD2. The CDR3 runs to 17 residues. Germline assignment: CDR1 KGHDR and CDR2 SFDVKD. J gave up 9 bases and V 0 bases, and 8 bases lay outside the gene matches. CDR3: CATSDLSSGGAAREQFF. CDR3 DNA: TGTGCCACCAGTGATTTGTCTAGCGGGGGGGCGGCTCGTGAGCAGTTCTTC.

V gene TRBV19 combines with J gene TRBJ2-2; TRBD1 is a possible D gene (5 bases). This CDR3 region has 13 residues. The V gene's germline CDR1 is LNHDA and CDR2 SQIVND (reference sequence). The V and J ends lost 5 bases and 8 bases respectively, with 12 bases between them. For the CDR3, the DNA is TGTGCCAGTAGTTCTCGGACAACAGGGGAGCTGTTTTTT. This translates into CASSSRTTGELFF.

V gene TRBV9 combines with J gene TRBJ1-1, with 9 bases fitting TRBD1. The germline gives CDR1 SGDLS, CDR2 YYNGEE. V gave up 1 base and J gave up 1 base; unmatched junction bases: 5. The CDR3 is made up of 16 amino acids. The CDR3, as DNA: TGTGCCAGCAGCGTACGTTCGGGACAGGGGAACACTGAAGCTTTCTTT. Translation gives CASSVRSGQGNTEAFF.

The V gene is TRBV7-2, the J gene TRBJ1-5, with 8 nucleotides matching TRBD1. The germline CDR1 and CDR2 sequences are SGHTA and FQGNSA. The length of the CDR3 is 16 residues. The junction had 9 bases not matched to a gene; V was cut back by 3 bases and J by 5 bases. CDR3 nucleotides: TGTGCCAGCAGCTTCAGGGCAGGGGGCGGCTATCAGCCCCAGCATTTT. Translation: CASSFRAGGGYQPQHF. Looking up the rest from reference TRBV7-2 and TRBJ1-5 gives the full variable domain: GAGVSQSPSNKVTEKGKDVELRCDPISGHTALYWYRQSLGQGLEFLIYFQGNSAPDKSGLPSDRFSAERTGGSVSTLTIQRTQQEDSAVYLCASSFRAGGGYQPQHFGDGTRLSIL.

The CDR3 bases are TGTGCCAGCAGCTCTGGGGCGCCCAACAATGAGCAGTTCTTC. It translates to CASSSGAPNNEQFF. This chain links TRBV7-3 with TRBJ2-1; a possible D gene is TRBD1 (5 bases). Trimming left V 4 bases short and J 5 bases short, with 12 bases between. This CDR3 has 14 amino acids. Germline-derived CDR1 and CDR2 are SGHTA and FQGTGA.

V gene TRBV5-1 combines with J gene TRBJ1-1; D perhaps matches TRBD1 (5 bases). The ends were cut back, 0 bases at V and 3 bases at J, with 9 bases in the middle. The germline gives CDR1 SGHRS, CDR2 YFSETQ. This CDR3 has 14 amino acids. CDR3 sequence reads: CASSLGWGDTEAFF. The CDR3 nucleotides read TGCGCCAGCAGCTTGGGATGGGGGGACACTGAAGCTTTCTTT.

CDR3 amino acids: CASSPIAGGLSYEQYF. CDR3 nucleotides: TGTGCCAGCAGCCCGATAGCGGGGGGACTCTCCTACGAGCAGTACTTC. The chain is built from TRBV4-2 and TRBJ2-7; 10 bases are shared with TRBD2. The germline CDR1 and CDR2 sequences are LGHNA and YNFKEQ. The CDR3 covers 16 residues. J lost 0 bases, V lost 4 bases, and 6 bases had no gene match.

V is TRBV21-1 and J is TRBJ1-2. TRBV21-1 counts as a pseudogene. The CDR3 length is 16 residues. CDR3 in DNA: TGTGCCAGCAGCCCCCTGGATGGGGGGGTTTTGGACGGCTACACCTTC. Its protein is CASSPLDGGVLDGYTF.

The chain uses TRBV7-2 and TRBJ1-5; D is possibly TRBD1 (6 bases). CDR3 length: 13 residues. Trimming removed 6 bases at V and 3 bases at J, with 9 bases between. Germline values: CDR1 SGHTA, CDR2 FQGNSA. The CDR3 DNA reads as TGTGCCAGCAGTTACAGGGTCAATCAGCCCCAGCATTTT. Its translation is CASSYRVNQPQHF.

This chain links TRBV12-5 with TRBJ1-5; D is possibly TRBD1 (6 bases). V was cut by 2 bases and J by 6 bases, with 20 bases left in between. CDR3 length: 17 residues. CDR1 LGHNT and CDR2 FRNRAP come from the germline V gene. CDR3 amino acids: CASGLLKVGAVFQPQHF. The CDR3 nucleotides are TGTGCTAGTGGTTTGCTGAAGGTGGGGGCCGTATTTCAGCCCCAGCATTTT.

This clone was found once. The chain is built from TRBV5-1 and TRBJ1-1; 7 nucleotides agree with TRBD1. Unmatched junction bases numbered 9, after V lost 4 bases and J lost 0 bases. Per germline, CDR1 SGHRS and CDR2 YFSETQ. This CDR3 has 16 amino acids. The CDR3 DNA is TGCGCCAGCAGCACCCAGACAGGGACCCTGAACACTGAAGCTTTCTTT. This codes for CASSTQTGTLNTEAFF. The full variable domain, in which reference TRBV5-1 and TRBJ1-1 provide the parts outside the CDR3, is KAGVTQTPRYLIKTRGQQVTLSCSPISGHRSVSWYQQTPGQGLQFLFEYFSETQRNKGNFPGRFSGRQFSNSRSEMNVSTLELGDSALYLCASSTQTGTLNTEAFFGQGTRLTVV.

This chain uses TRBV2 with TRBJ1-1, with D perhaps matching TRBD1 (6 bases). The CDR3 runs to 15 residues. The V gene's germline CDR1 is SNHLY and CDR2 FYNNEI. V was cut by 10 bases and J by 2 bases, with 20 bases left in between. The CDR3 sequence: CATTPKGQLNTEAFF. The CDR3 coding sequence is TGTGCCACCACCCCGAAAGGACAGCTAAACACTGAAGCTTTCTTT.

V is TRBV5-4 and J is TRBJ2-7; D remains ambiguous. The CDR3 has 13 amino acids. Germline CDR1 and CDR2: SGHNT and YYREEE (reference sequence). V was clipped by 0 bases and J by 3 bases, with 7 bases between them. The CDR3 nucleotides are TGTGCCAGCAGCTTGGGCAGCGACTACGAGCAGTACTTC. Translating it yields CASSLGSDYEQYF.

The chain recombines TRBV5-1 with TRBJ2-5; 8 nucleotides agree with TRBD1. With V trimmed by 4 bases and J by 5 bases, 13 bases remained unmatched. Germline loops: CDR1 SGHRS, CDR2 YFSETQ. The CDR3 contains 16 residues. CDR3 DNA: TGCGCCAGCAGCCGTGGACAGGGAAGGTTAGGGGAGACCCAGTACTTC. Encoded protein: CASSRGQGRLGETQYF.